The text below deals with one T cell receptor beta chain. The data are from a study of T cell responses to AZD1222 COVID-19 vaccine. The method was immunoSEQ multiplex PCR; TCRdb's version includes in-frame clones alone and lacks a portion of them. Among around 180,000 clones listed, 75% to 90% were seen once. The sample was peripheral blood, taken on day 0 of MenACWY control vaccination. This clonotype was obtained from an adult in good health.

This chain's CDR3 is CASWGLAGDTQYF. CDR3 in DNA: TGTGCCAGCTGGGGACTAGCGGGAGATACGCAGTATTTT. V gene TRBV25-1 combines with J gene TRBJ2-3; 12 positions match TRBD2. CDR1 is MGHDK and CDR2 is SYGVNS in the germline V gene. V gave up 8 bases and J gave up 5 bases; unmatched junction bases: 2. The CDR3 has 13 residues.